A selection of T cell receptor beta chains follows, all from one sample in a study of T-cell reconstitution after alpha-beta-depleted transplantation in children. Via MiXCR, TCRdb re-called the PCR reads, giving one row per CDR3 protein. The data hold just under 350,000 distinct CDR3 sequences, with about a sixth observed a single time. This specimen was PBMCs, mostly from graft donor cells, taken 360 days after TCRalphabeta/CD19-depleted stem cell transplant. Receptor source: a male patient aged 2 to 9 who had a stem cell transplant for acute lymphoblastic leukemia, so the T cells may come from the graft donor. Each CDR3 is given with its conserved first and last residue. D genes are given only for firm matches. Part of the rows lack a size; the others show once, few, many or a class for expanded clones.

j_gene | d_gene | abundance | v_gene | len | CDR3nt | CDR3aa
TRBJ2-1 | TRBD2 | NA | TRBV13 | 14 | TGTGCCAGCCTAGCGGGATTGTCCTACAATGAGCAGTTCTTC | CASLAGLSYNEQFF
TRBJ2-3 | NA | few | TRBV20-1 | 14 | TGCAGTGCTAGGGATAGGCAGAACACAGATACGCAGTATTTT | CSARDRQNTDTQYF
TRBJ2-1 | TRBD2 | many | TRBV20-1 | 15 | TGCAGTGGACTAGCGGGATTCATCTCCTACAATGAGCAGTTCTTC | CSGLAGFISYNEQFF
TRBJ2-7 | TRBD2 | few | TRBV3-1 | 16 | TGTGCCAGCAGCCACCGTAGCGGGAGGACCCGCTACGAGCAGTACTTC | CASSHRSGRTRYEQYF
TRBJ2-1 | TRBD2 | few | TRBV6-4 | 16 | TGTGCCAGCAGTACCGTTAGCGGGAGCCCCTACAATGAGCAGTTCTTC | CASSTVSGSPYNEQFF
TRBJ2-3 | NA | NA | TRBV7-2 | 15 | TGTGCCAGCAGCTTAGCGCCCAGGGGAGCAGATACGCAGTATTTT | CASSLAPRGADTQYF
TRBJ1-3 | TRBD1 | NA | TRBV29-1 | 14 | TGCAGCGTTTCCTTACAGGGGGCAGGGGACACCATATATTTT | CSVSLQGAGDTIYF
TRBJ1-1 | TRBD1 | few | TRBV6-5 | 17 | TGTGCCAGCAGTTACCAATCGACAGGGCTCCTGAACACTGAAGCTTTCTTT | CASSYQSTGLLNTEAFF
TRBJ2-2 | TRBD1 | few | TRBV5-6 | 15 | TGTGCCAGCAGCTACCGGGACAGGGTAGCCGGGGAGCTGTTTTTT | CASSYRDRVAGELFF
TRBJ1-5 | NA | NA | TRBV5-5 | 15 | TGTGCCAGCAGCCGCCAGGTTAGGGGCGATCAGCCCCAGCATTTT | CASSRQVRGDQPQHF
TRBJ2-7 | NA | NA | TRBV29-1 | 13 | TGCAGCGTTGGAGACTGGAAGTCCTACGAGCAGTACTTC | CSVGDWKSYEQYF
TRBJ2-1 | NA | NA | TRBV30 | 14 | TGTGCCTGGGCTTTAGGGTTACCCTACAATGAGCAGTTCTTC | CAWALGLPYNEQFF
TRBJ2-7 | TRBD1 | NA | TRBV7-9 | 16 | TGTGCCAGCAGCTTAGAGATAACAGGGGTCTGGGGCGAGCAGTACTTC | CASSLEITGVWGEQYF
TRBJ1-1 | NA | NA | TRBV5-1 | 14 | TGCGCCAGCAGCGTCTCGGGACAAACCACTGAAGCTTTCTTT | CASSVSGQTTEAFF
TRBJ2-7 | NA | few | TRBV15 | 13 | TGTGCCACCAGCAGAGCTGGGACCTACGAGCAGTACTTC | CATSRAGTYEQYF
TRBJ2-2 | TRBD2 | few | TRBV7-2 | 14 | TGTGCCAGCAGCTTTAGCGGGCCCACCGGGGAGCTGTTTTTT | CASSFSGPTGELFF
TRBJ2-1 | TRBD1 | few | TRBV20-1 | 15 | TGCAGTGCTAGAGACCCCGGACAGGGTAGGGATGAGCAGTTCTTC | CSARDPGQGRDEQFF
TRBJ2-1 | NA | NA | TRBV14 | 18 | TGTGCCAGCAGCCAAGAAGGGGAACTAGGGGGGAATATCAATGAGCAGTTCTTC | CASSQEGELGGNINEQFF
TRBJ2-5 | TRBD2 | few | TRBV4-1 | 17 | TGCGCCAGCAGCCCTCGGACTAGCGGGATTGGAGGAGAGACCCAGTACTTC | CASSPRTSGIGGETQYF
TRBJ2-4 | TRBD1 | few | TRBV2 | 15 | TGTGCCAGCATGGACAGGGAAGGGGCCAAAAACATTCAGTACTTC | CASMDREGAKNIQYF
TRBJ2-1 | NA | NA | TRBV20-1 | 16 | TGCAGTGCTAGAGGCGGCAAAGTGGGTGCATACAATGAGCAGTTCTTC | CSARGGKVGAYNEQFF
TRBJ1-5 | NA | NA | TRBV28 | 17 | TGTGCCAGCAGTTTATTGGGTATAGGGATAATAGGCCAGCCCCAGCATTTT | CASSLLGIGIIGQPQHF
TRBJ2-7 | NA | NA | TRBV20-1 | 14 | TGCAGTCCGTCCATGAGCGGCCGGCCCTACGAGCAGTACTTC | CSPSMSGRPYEQYF
TRBJ2-5 | NA | few | TRBV12-3/TRBV12-4 | 14 | TGTGCCAGCAGCAAAAGTTCTCGCCCAGAGACCCAGTACTTC | CASSKSSRPETQYF
TRBJ2-5 | NA | NA | TRBV12-3/TRBV12-4 | 14 | TGTGCCAGCAGTTTCCGGGGCGGTTCCGAGACCCAGTACTTC | CASSFRGGSETQYF
TRBJ1-1 | NA | NA | TRBV9 | 16 | TGTGCCAGCAGCGTAGTTTGGTGCGCAAAGAACACTGAAGCTTTCTTT | CASSVVWCAKNTEAFF
TRBJ2-1 | TRBD2 | few | TRBV7-8 | 16 | TGTGCCAGCAGCCCCTCTCCTAGCGGGGCATACAATGAGCAGTTCTTC | CASSPSPSGAYNEQFF
TRBJ2-3 | NA | few | TRBV20-1 | 14 | TGCAGTGCCCATACGGGGCAGGGGACAGATACGCAGTATTTT | CSAHTGQGTDTQYF
TRBJ2-7 | NA | many | TRBV21-1 | 15 | TGTGCCAGCATCCGGGCTAGCCAAGAAATCTACGAGCAGTACTTC | CASIRASQEIYEQYF
TRBJ2-7 | TRBD2 | few | TRBV14 | 15 | TGTGCCAGCAGCCATTGGTTAGCGGGAGACTACGAGCAGTACTTC | CASSHWLAGDYEQYF
TRBJ2-5 | NA | NA | TRBV29-1 | 15 | TGCAGCGTGACCCCGGACAGTCCCCAGTGGGAGACCCAGTACTTC | CSVTPDSPQWETQYF
TRBJ2-1 | TRBD2 | NA | TRBV11-2 | 17 | TGTGCCAGCAGCTTAGAATTTCGTCTGGCGGGAGCCAATGAGCAGTTCTTC | CASSLEFRLAGANEQFF
TRBJ2-7 | TRBD1 | many | TRBV9 | 14 | TGTGCCAGCAGCCCCCGACAGGGGGCGGCCGAGCAGTACTTC | CASSPRQGAAEQYF
TRBJ2-2 | NA | NA | TRBV6-2/TRBV6-3 | 18 | TGTGCCAGCAGTTATAAGTTAGCGGAACCAGCAAACACCGGGGAGCTGTTTTTT | CASSYKLAEPANTGELFF
TRBJ2-3 | NA | few | TRBV30 | 12 | TGTGCCTGGAGTTCTCTAGCAGATACGCAGTATTTT | CAWSSLADTQYF
TRBJ2-6 | NA | few | TRBV4-1 | 18 | TGCGCCAGCAGCCAAGATCCCCTTCTACGGGCTGGGGCCAACGTCCTGACTTTC | CASSQDPLLRAGANVLTF
TRBJ2-1 | NA | NA | TRBV6-2/TRBV6-3 | 14 | TGTGCCACCGAAACCCCGGGACGCCACAATGAGCAGTTCTTC | CATETPGRHNEQFF
TRBJ2-3 | TRBD2 | NA | TRBV4-1 | 16 | TGCGCCAGCAGCCAAGACCTAGCGGGACGAACAGATACGCAGTATTTT | CASSQDLAGRTDTQYF
TRBJ2-2 | NA | NA | TRBV12-3/TRBV12-4 | 16 | TGTGCCAGCAGATCTATGAAGGTGGTAACACCCGGGGAGCTGTTTTTT | CASRSMKVVTPGELFF
TRBJ2-1 | NA | NA | TRBV27 | 13 | TGTGCCAGCAGTCCGGGAATCTACAATGAGCAGTTCTTC | CASSPGIYNEQFF